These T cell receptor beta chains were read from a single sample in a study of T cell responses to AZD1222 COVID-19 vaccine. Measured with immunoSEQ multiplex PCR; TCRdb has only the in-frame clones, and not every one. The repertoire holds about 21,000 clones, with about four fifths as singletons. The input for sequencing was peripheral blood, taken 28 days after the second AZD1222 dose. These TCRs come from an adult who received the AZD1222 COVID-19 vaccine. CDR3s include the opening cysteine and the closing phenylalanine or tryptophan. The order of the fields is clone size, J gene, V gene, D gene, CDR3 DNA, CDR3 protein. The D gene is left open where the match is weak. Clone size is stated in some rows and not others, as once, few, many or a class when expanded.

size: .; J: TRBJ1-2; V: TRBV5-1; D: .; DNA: TGCGCCAGCAGCTTGGTAGGGGTCTATGGCTACACCTTC; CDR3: CASSLVGVYGYTF
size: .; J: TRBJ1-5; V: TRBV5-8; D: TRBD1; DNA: TGTGCCAGCAGCCGGGGACAGGGGGCTCATCAGCCCCAGCATTTT; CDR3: CASSRGQGAHQPQHF
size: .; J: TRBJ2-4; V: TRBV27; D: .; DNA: TGTGCCAGCAGAACAATAGCCAAAAACATTCAGTACTTC; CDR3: CASRTIAKNIQYF
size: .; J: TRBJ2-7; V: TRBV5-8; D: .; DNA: TGTGCCAGCAGCTTGGGGCAATTAGACGAGCAGTACTTC; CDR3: CASSLGQLDEQYF
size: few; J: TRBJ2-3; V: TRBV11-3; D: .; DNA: TGTGCCAGCAGCCGACAGGTACCGGGCCCCCGCGGCCCCCACACAGATACGCAGTATTTT; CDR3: CASSRQVPGPRGPHTDTQYF
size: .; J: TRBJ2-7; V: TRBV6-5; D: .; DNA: TGTGCCAGCCATACGGAGGGGGCATCCTACGAGCAGTACTTC; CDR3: CASHTEGASYEQYF
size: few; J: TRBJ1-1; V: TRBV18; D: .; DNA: TGTGCCAGCTCACCAAACTCTGAAGCTTTCTTT; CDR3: CASSPNSEAFF
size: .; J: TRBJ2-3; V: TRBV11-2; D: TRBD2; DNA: TGTGCCAGCAGCTCCTGGACTAGCGGGAGGGTGTATTTT; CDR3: CASSSWTSGRVYF
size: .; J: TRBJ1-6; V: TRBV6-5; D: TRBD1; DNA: TGTGCCAGCAGCAGGGTACAGGGGAATTCACCCCTCCACTTT; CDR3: CASSRVQGNSPLHF
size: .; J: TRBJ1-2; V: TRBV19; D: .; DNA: TGTGCCAGTAGTATTCTGAACAGTGACGGCTATGGCTACACCTTC; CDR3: CASSILNSDGYGYTF
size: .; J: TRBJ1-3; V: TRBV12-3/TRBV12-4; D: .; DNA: TGTGCCAGCAGTTTTTTTGCTGGAAACACCATATATTTT; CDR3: CASSFFAGNTIYF
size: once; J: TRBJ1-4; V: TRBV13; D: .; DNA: TGTGCCAGCAGTCCCGGGGCCCGGGATGAAAAACTGTTTTTT; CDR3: CASSPGARDEKLFF
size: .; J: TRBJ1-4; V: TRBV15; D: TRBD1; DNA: TGTGCCACCAGGGGGACAGCTAATGAAAAACTGTTTTTT; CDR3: CATRGTANEKLFF
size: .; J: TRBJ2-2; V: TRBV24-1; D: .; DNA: TGTGCCACCAGTGCCCTGTACACCGGGGAGCTGTTTTTT; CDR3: CATSALYTGELFF
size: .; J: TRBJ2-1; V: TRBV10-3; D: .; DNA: TGTGCCATCAGTGAAGAGGACAATGAGCAGTTCTTC; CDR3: CAISEEDNEQFF
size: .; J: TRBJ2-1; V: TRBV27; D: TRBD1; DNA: TGTGCCAGCAGTGGACAGGACTACAATGAGCAGTTCTTC; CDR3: CASSGQDYNEQFF
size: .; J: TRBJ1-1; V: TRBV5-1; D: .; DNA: TGCGCCAGCAGCCATTTGACGGGACCTTTAGCTGAAGCTTTCTTT; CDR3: CASSHLTGPLAEAFF
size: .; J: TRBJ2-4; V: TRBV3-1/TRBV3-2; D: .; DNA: TGTGCCAGCAGCCAAGTGGAGCGGTCGGATAAAAACATTCAGTACTTC; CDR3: CASSQVERSDKNIQYF
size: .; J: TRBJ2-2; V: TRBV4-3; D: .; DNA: TGCGCCAGCAGCCAATCGGGGCAGTTGCCGGGTGGGGAGCTGTTTTTT; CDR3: CASSQSGQLPGGELFF
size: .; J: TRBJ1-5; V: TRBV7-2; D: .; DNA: TGTGCCAGCAGCTTAAATACCCCAGGGAACCAGCCCCAGCATTTT; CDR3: CASSLNTPGNQPQHF
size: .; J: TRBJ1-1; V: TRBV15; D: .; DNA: TGTGCCACCAGCAGAGATCCGGCGGCTGAAGCTTTCTTT; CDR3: CATSRDPAAEAFF
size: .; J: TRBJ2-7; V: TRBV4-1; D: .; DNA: TGCGCCAGCAGCCCCCGAGGAGGGAGCTCCTACGAGCAGTACTTC; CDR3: CASSPRGGSSYEQYF
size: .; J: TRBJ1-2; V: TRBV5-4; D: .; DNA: TGTGCCAGCAGTCAAGACCGGGTTCCACTCTATGGCTACACCTTC; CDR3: CASSQDRVPLYGYTF
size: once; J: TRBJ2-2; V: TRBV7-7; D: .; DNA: TGTGCCAGCAGCTGGAACAACATGAACACCGGGGAGCTGTTTTTT; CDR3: CASSWNNMNTGELFF
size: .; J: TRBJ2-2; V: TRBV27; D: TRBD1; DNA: TGTGCCAGCAGTTTATTCGGGACAGAGCCAAACACCGGGGAGCTGTTTTTT; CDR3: CASSLFGTEPNTGELFF
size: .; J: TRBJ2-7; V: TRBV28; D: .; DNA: TGTGCCAGCAGTTTATCCGTTGCGTCCTACGAGCAGTACTTC; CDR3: CASSLSVASYEQYF
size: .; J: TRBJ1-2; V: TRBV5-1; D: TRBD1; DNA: TGCGCCAGCAGCTTGGATGGGACAGACTATGGCTACACCTTC; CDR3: CASSLDGTDYGYTF
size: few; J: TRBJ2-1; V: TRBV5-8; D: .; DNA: TGTGCCAGCAGCTTGGAAGTGGGTCTAGGGGGGCGGAATGAGCAGTTCTTC; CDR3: CASSLEVGLGGRNEQFF
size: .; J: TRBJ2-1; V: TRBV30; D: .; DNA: TGTGCCTGGCACCCAACCGGGACCGCATCCAATGAGCAGTTCTTC; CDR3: CAWHPTGTASNEQFF
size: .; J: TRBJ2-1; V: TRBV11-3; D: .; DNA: TGTGCCAGCAGCTTAGATAAGGCCGGAACCACCTACAATGAGCAGTTCTTC; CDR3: CASSLDKAGTTYNEQFF
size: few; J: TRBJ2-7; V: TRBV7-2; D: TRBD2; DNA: TGTGCCAGCAGCCCAGGCCCTCCGACTAGCGGGAGGGTGGCCTACGAGCAGTACTTC; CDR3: CASSPGPPTSGRVAYEQYF
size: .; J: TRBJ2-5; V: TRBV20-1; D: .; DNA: TGCAGTGCACTATTGGGCGAGACCCAGTACTTC; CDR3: CSALLGETQYF
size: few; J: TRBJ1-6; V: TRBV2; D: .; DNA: TGTGCCAGCAGTGAAGCCAGAAAGGGGTCGTCACCCCTCCACTTT; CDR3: CASSEARKGSSPLHF
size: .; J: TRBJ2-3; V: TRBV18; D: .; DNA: TGTGCCAGCTCTCCGGGAGAACTAGGAACAGATACGCAGTATTTT; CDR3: CASSPGELGTDTQYF
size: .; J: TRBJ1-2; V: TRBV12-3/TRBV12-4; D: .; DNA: TGTGCCAGCAGTTTTGGACAGTCCTACACCTTC; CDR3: CASSFGQSYTF
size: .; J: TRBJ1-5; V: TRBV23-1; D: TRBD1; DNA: TGCGCCAGCAGCCGGGACAGTACGAATCAGCCCCAGCATTTT; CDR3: CASSRDSTNQPQHF
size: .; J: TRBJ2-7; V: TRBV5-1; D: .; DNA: TGCGCCAGCAGTTCTCATACGCGGGGAGGTGCCTACGAGCAGTACTTC; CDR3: CASSSHTRGGAYEQYF
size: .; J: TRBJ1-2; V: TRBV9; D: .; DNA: TGTGCCAGCAGCCGTTCTGTGGGGTATGGCTACACCTTC; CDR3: CASSRSVGYGYTF
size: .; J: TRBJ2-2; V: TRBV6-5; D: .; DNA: TGTGCCACCCGGCGGGGCTACACCGGGGAGCTGTTTTTT; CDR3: CATRRGYTGELFF
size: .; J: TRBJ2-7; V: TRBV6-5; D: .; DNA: TGTGCCAGCAGTTATGTGAGGGGTAACGGCGAGCAGTACTTC; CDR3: CASSYVRGNGEQYF
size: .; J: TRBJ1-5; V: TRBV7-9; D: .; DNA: TGTGCCAGCAGCGCGTCGGCTAGCAATCAGCCCCAGCATTTT; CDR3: CASSASASNQPQHF
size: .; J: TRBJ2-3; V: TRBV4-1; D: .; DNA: TGCGCCAGCAGCCAAGATCTTCTAGGGGTCAACACAGATACGCAGTATTTT; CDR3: CASSQDLLGVNTDTQYF
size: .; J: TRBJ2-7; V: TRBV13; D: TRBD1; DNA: TGTGCCAGCAGCTCCCGTGGTCGGACAGGATCCCCCAGGGAGCAGTACTTC; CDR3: CASSSRGRTGSPREQYF
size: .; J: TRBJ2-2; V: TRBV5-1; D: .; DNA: TGCGCCAGCACCCGAAGAGTATCGGGGGAAACCGGGGAGCTGTTTTTT; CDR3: CASTRRVSGETGELFF
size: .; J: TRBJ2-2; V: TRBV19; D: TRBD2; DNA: TGTGCCAGTATCGATAGCGGGGTGGGGAACACCGGGGAGCTGTTTTTT; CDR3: CASIDSGVGNTGELFF
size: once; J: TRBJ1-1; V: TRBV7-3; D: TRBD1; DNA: TGTGCCAGCAGCACCGACAGGGGCGCTGAAGCTTTCTTT; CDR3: CASSTDRGAEAFF
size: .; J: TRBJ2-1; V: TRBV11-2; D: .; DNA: TGTGCCAGCATCCCAGGGGCGGACTACAATGAGCAGTTCTTC; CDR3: CASIPGADYNEQFF
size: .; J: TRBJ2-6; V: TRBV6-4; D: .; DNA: TGTGCCAGCAGTGAAGGGGGCTCTGGGGCCAACGTCCTGACTTTC; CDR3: CASSEGGSGANVLTF
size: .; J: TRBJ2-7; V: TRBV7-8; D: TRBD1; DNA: TGTGCCAGCAGCTACGTCGGGACAGGGGACTACGAGCAGTACTTC; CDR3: CASSYVGTGDYEQYF
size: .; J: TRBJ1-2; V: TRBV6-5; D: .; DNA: TGTGCCAGCAGCGAGGGGGTAAGGGATTCCAACACCTTC; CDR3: CASSEGVRDSNTF
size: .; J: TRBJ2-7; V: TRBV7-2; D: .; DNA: TGTGCCAGCAGAGAAGGGGGGAGGGTCTTATCCTACGAGCAGTACTTC; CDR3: CASREGGRVLSYEQYF
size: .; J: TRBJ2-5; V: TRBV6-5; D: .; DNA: TGTGCCAGCAGTTACTCGGAGGGCAGGGAGACCCAGTACTTC; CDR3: CASSYSEGRETQYF
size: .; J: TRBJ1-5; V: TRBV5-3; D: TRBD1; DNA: TGTGCCAGACAGGGCTTAACATTTACGGGACAGGGAGGAAATCAGCCCCAGCATTTT; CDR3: CARQGLTFTGQGGNQPQHF
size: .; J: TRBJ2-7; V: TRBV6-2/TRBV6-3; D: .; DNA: TGTGCCAGCAGTTCGGCAACGAGGGGCTACGAGCAGTACTTC; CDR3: CASSSATRGYEQYF
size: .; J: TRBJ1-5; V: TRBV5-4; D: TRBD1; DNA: TGTGCCAGCAGCCCCGGGACAGACAATCAGCCCCAGCATTTT; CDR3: CASSPGTDNQPQHF
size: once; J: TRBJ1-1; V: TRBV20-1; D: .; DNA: TGCAGTGTGGGGGGGAACACTGAAGCTTTCTTT; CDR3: CSVGGNTEAFF
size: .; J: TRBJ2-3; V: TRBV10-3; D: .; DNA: TGTGCCATCAGTGAGTCGCTAGCAACAGATACGCAGTATTTT; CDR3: CAISESLATDTQYF
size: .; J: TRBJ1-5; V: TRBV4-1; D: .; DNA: TGCGCCAGCAGCCAGGGAAGACAGCGGGGCTATCAGCCCCAGCATTTT; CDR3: CASSQGRQRGYQPQHF
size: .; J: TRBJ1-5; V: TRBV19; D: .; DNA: TGTGCCAGTAAAGAGGGGAATCAGCCCCAGCATTTT; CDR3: CASKEGNQPQHF
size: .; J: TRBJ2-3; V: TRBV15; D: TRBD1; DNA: TGTGCCACCAGCAGAGTGACAGGGGGGGGCCCAGATACGCAGTATTTT; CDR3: CATSRVTGGGPDTQYF